This note documents a single TCR beta chain sequence. The data are from a study of blood T cell repertoires in COVID-19. Looking at the study overall: Sites in the United States, Italy and Spain provided acute and convalescent COVID-19 samples.

Germline V lookup: CDR1 SGHNT, CDR2 YYREEE (reference sequence). V trimming: 2 bases; J trimming: 4 bases; junction bases outside the gene matches: 5. CDR3 size: 15 residues. In the authors' methods: Amplification with reference gene primers provided the estimates of nucleated cell counts. The repertoire was sequenced with immunoSEQ multiplex PCR; TCRdb's copy has only in-frame clones and lacks some. That table furnishes V, J and clone size, whereas the DNA furnished D and trimming. There are about 80,000 clones in the sample; almost 85% occur only once, and 10% to 15% lies in the top ten. The chain uses TRBV5-4 and TRBJ2-1, with 8 bases that match TRBD2. What was sequenced was peripheral blood. The clonotype comes from an elderly man with acute or convalescent COVID-19. CDR3 DNA: TGTGCCAGCAGCTTAGCCCGGGGGGGTTACAATGAGCAGTTCTTC. This translates into CASSLARGGYNEQFF.